The 20 T cell receptor beta chains in this list originate from one sample, sequenced in a study of cytomegalovirus exposure and HLA in healthy donors. 60 Vbeta and 13 Jbeta primers were used in PCR. This table comes from immunoSEQ multiplex PCR, and its TCRdb copy is limited to in-frame clones, with some not included. The sample holds around 190,000 clones; over 70% are singletons and the top ten take more than 0.45%. The sample taken for sequencing was PBMCs. The receptor set was obtained from a woman in her forties or fifties in good health and CMV-seronegative.

Details on this clone: No conserved phenylalanine or tryptophan ends this CDR3, so it is likely a read error. This sequence joins TRBV18 and TRBJ1-5; TRBD1 matches at 7 bases. This CDR3 is built from 14 residues. CDR1 and CDR2 (germline): KGHSH, LQKENI. The V segment lost 5 bases and the J segment 2 bases; nucleotides outside the gene matches: 3. CDR3 residues: CASSFDRGNQPQHI. DNA of the CDR3: TGTGCCAGCTCATTCGACAGGGGCAATCAGCCCCAGCATATT.

The chain links TRBV19 to TRBJ2-5, with D possibly TRBD1 on 6 matching bases. The J call may not be correct, given that the DNA end is closer to TRBJ2-7. Per germline, CDR1 LNHDA and CDR2 SQIVND (reference sequence). This CDR3 is built from 13 residues. The CDR3: CASSILQGSEQYF. DNA for the CDR3: TGTGCCAGTAGTATTTTACAGGGTAGCGAGCAGTACTTC.

The chain uses TRBV30 and TRBJ1-1, with D unclear. This CDR3 has 13 amino acids. The germline CDR1 and CDR2 sequences are GTSNPN and SVGIG (reference sequence). Trimming shortened V by 2 bases and J by 3 bases, and 10 bases separated the two germline ends. In nucleotides, the CDR3 is TGTGCCTGGAGTATTTATACGGACACTGAAGCTTTCTTT. This translates into CAWSIYTDTEAFF.

This clone was observed once. This rearrangement joins TRBV7-3 to TRBJ1-2; TRBD1 matches 9 bases. With 6 bases clipped from V and 4 bases from J, the junction kept 9 bases outside the gene matches. Germline V gives CDR1 SGHTA, CDR2 FQGTGA. The CDR3 runs 15 residues. CDR3 nucleotide sequence: TGTGCCAGCAGTCCCACAGGGGGCGAAGGCTATGGCTACACCTTC. This encodes CASSPTGGEGYGYTF.

J is TRBJ2-7 and V is TRBV9; D unresolved. The germline CDR1 and CDR2 sequences are SGDLS and YYNGEE. This CDR3 spans 14 amino acids. Trimming removed 0 bases at V and 2 bases at J, with 9 bases between. CDR3: CASSVEAQTYEQYF. CDR3 coding DNA: TGTGCCAGCAGCGTAGAGGCACAGACCTACGAGCAGTACTTC. Combining the CDR3 with reference TRBV9 and TRBJ2-7 gives the whole variable domain DSGVTQTPKHLITATGQRVTLRCSPRSGDLSVYWYQQSLDQGLQFLIQYYNGEERAKGNILERFSAQQFPDLHSELNLSSLELGDSALYFCASSVEAQTYEQYFGPGTRLTVT.

In its sample, this clone was seen once. V usage is TRBV18 and J usage is TRBJ1-1; 8 positions agree with TRBD1. Per germline, CDR1 KGHSH and CDR2 LQKENI. This CDR3 has 14 residues. V was pared by 3 bases and J by 11 bases, with 11 bases of the junction left unmatched. The chain's CDR3 is CASSPRGPLERAFF. DNA for the CDR3: TGTGCCAGCTCACCCAGGGGGCCTCTTGAAAGGGCTTTCTTT.

The chain combines TRBV30 with TRBJ1-1, with TRBD1 matching 7 bases. CDR1 and CDR2 from the germline V gene are GTSNPN and SVGIG (reference sequence). J was trimmed by 10 bases and V by 3 bases; bases with no gene match: 14. The CDR3 runs 14 residues. CDR3: CAWSADRARGRAFF. DNA of the CDR3: TGTGCCTGGAGCGCAGACAGGGCCAGAGGGAGAGCTTTCTTT.

The V and J genes are TRBV28 and TRBJ2-1, with 10 bases lining up with TRBD2. V gave up 4 bases and J gave up 2 bases; unmatched junction bases: 5. Germline V gene sequence: CDR1 MDHEN, CDR2 SYDVKM. The CDR3 contains 16 residues. This CDR3 reads CASSSNSGGTYNEQFF. As DNA, the CDR3 is TGTGCCAGCAGTTCCAATAGCGGGGGGACCTACAATGAGCAGTTCTTC.

The chain has TRBV5-5 and TRBJ1-4; D call uncertain. The CDR3 contains 14 residues. The V and J ends lost 2 bases and 3 bases respectively, with 8 bases between them. In germline, CDR1 is SGHKS, CDR2 YYEKEE (reference sequence). The CDR3 is CASSFRAANEKLFF. The CDR3 coding sequence is TGTGCCAGCAGCTTCCGCGCCGCTAATGAAAAACTGTTTTTT.

The chain recombines TRBV28 with TRBJ1-5; the D gene is possibly TRBD1 (6 bases). V was pared by 5 bases and J by 5 bases, with 16 bases between. Germline V gives CDR1 MDHEN, CDR2 SYDVKM. CDR3 size: 15 residues. The CDR3 nucleotides read TGTGCCAGCAGTGAAGGCCCCAGGGGATATCAGCCCCAGCATTTT. Residues: CASSEGPRGYQPQHF.

The chain carries TRBV18 and TRBJ1-4; 7 nucleotides align to TRBD1. The CDR3 is 16 residues long. The trim removed 0 bases at V and 0 bases at J, leaving 1 base unmatched. Germline V gene lookup returns CDR1 KGHSH and CDR2 LQKENI. CDR3 DNA sequence: TGTGCCAGCTCACCACCGGGGACAGCAACTAATGAAAAACTGTTTTTT. Protein: CASSPPGTATNEKLFF.

This clone was detected a few times. The chain employs TRBV11-3 and TRBJ2-1; 8 bases align to TRBD1. The junction had 2 bases not matched to a gene; V was cut back by 1 base and J by 0 bases. In germline, CDR1 is SGHNT, CDR2 YENEEA. CDR3 size: 16 residues. As DNA, the CDR3 is TGTGCCAGCAGCTTAGGACAGGGGATCTCCTACAATGAGCAGTTCTTC. This gives the protein CASSLGQGISYNEQFF.

The chain combines TRBV5-1 with TRBJ1-2; 8 bases align to TRBD1. Germline CDR1 and CDR2: SGHRS and YFSETQ. This CDR3 comprises 14 residues. Trimming removed 0 bases from V and 9 bases from J; junction bases left unmatched: 7. In nucleotides, the CDR3 is TGCGCCAGCAGCTTGGGCGAAGGACAGGGTCGCTACACCTTC. This sequence encodes CASSLGEGQGRYTF.

The chain uses TRBV7-9 and TRBJ2-7; tentatively, D is TRBD1 (7 bases). Trimming removed 5 bases from V and 5 bases from J, with 19 bases in between. The CDR3 contains 15 residues. From germline, CDR1 is SEHNR and CDR2 FQNEAQ (reference sequence). As DNA, the CDR3 is TGTGCCAGCAGCGCTCCAGGGGGGATAAAGAACGAGCAGTACTTC. It codes for CASSAPGGIKNEQYF.

The chain uses TRBV27 and TRBJ2-7, with 10 bases lining up with TRBD2. CDR3 length: 14 residues. CDR1 is MNHEY and CDR2 is SMNVEV in the germline V gene (reference sequence). With 5 bases clipped from V and 6 bases from J, the junction kept 7 bases outside the gene matches. The CDR3 DNA reads TGTGCCAGCAGTCCGCAGCGGGAGGGCCGCGAGCAGTACTTC. Residues: CASSPQREGREQYF.

This clone was observed a single time. The rearrangement links TRBV7-3 to TRBJ2-1; D remains unclear. V was shortened by 4 bases and J by 7 bases, with 8 bases between the two germline ends. CDR1 is SGHTA and CDR2 is FQGTGA in the germline V gene. This CDR3 spans 12 amino acids. CDR3 amino acids: CASSSVGNEQFF. The CDR3 bases are TGTGCCAGCAGCTCGGTCGGTAATGAGCAGTTCTTC. The full variable domain, its missing parts supplied by reference TRBV7-3 and TRBJ2-1, is GAGVSQTPSNKVTEKGKYVELRCDPISGHTALYWYRQSLGQGPEFLIYFQGTGAADDSGLPNDRFFAVRPEGSVSTLKIQRTERGDSAVYLCASSSVGNEQFFGPGTRLTVL.

The rearrangement joins TRBV4-1 to TRBJ2-7; the match to TRBD1 covers 7 bases. The CDR3 totals 14 residues. CDR1 is MGHRA, CDR2 YSYEKL, per germline. V lost 0 bases and J lost 7; bases outside the gene matches: 6. CDR3 amino acids: CASSQDLQGREQYF. DNA of the CDR3: TGCGCCAGCAGCCAAGACCTACAGGGGCGGGAGCAGTACTTC.

The chain uses TRBV27 and TRBJ2-5; TRBD2 matches 9 bases. This CDR3 has 16 residues. Germline lookup yields CDR1 MNHEY and CDR2 SMNVEV (reference sequence). Trimming removed 3 bases from V and 6 bases from J; junction bases left unmatched: 11. The CDR3 region has the DNA TGTGCCAGCAGTTTCGGGTCTAGCGGGGCCGGGCAGACCCAGTACTTC. This encodes CASSFGSSGAGQTQYF.

This clone was seen once. This chain uses TRBV11-2 with TRBJ1-2; the D gene is possibly TRBD1 (6 bases). The CDR3 is 15 residues long. V gave up 5 bases and J gave up 0 bases, with 13 bases separating them. CDR1 and CDR2 (germline): SGHAT, FQNNGV. The CDR3 region has the DNA TGTGCCAGCAGCCAAGGGACACAAACTAACTATGGCTACACCTTC. This translates into CASSQGTQTNYGYTF.

The chain links TRBV7-3 to TRBJ2-5, with TRBD2 matching over 14 bases. This CDR3 region has 15 residues. Unmatched junction bases numbered 4, after V lost 5 bases and J lost 5 bases. The germline gives CDR1 SGHTA, CDR2 FQGTGA. The CDR3 DNA follows: TGTGCCAGCAGCCGGACTAGCGGGAGGATGGAGACCCAGTACTTC. This translates into CASSRTSGRMETQYF.